A single sample gave rise to the 29 T cell receptor beta chains below, sequenced in a study of cytomegalovirus exposure and HLA in healthy donors. A multiplex PCR was run with 60 Vbeta primers and 13 Jbeta primers. Sequencing was performed with immunoSEQ multiplex PCR; in TCRdb, only in-frame clones are kept and a portion is missing. Of roughly 130,000 clones detected, 73% appear once; the ten largest clones hold roughly 1.3%. The sample taken for sequencing was PBMCs. The receptors shown here come from a woman between 40 and 50 years old in good health and CMV-seronegative.

V is TRBV11-2 and J is TRBJ2-7, with 9 bases that match TRBD2. Germline values: CDR1 SGHAT, CDR2 FQNNGV. Trimming took 3 bases from V and 0 from J; bases not matched to a gene: 3. This CDR3 is 15 amino acids long. The CDR3 protein is CASSFEAGGSYEQYF. The CDR3 coding sequence is TGTGCCAGCAGCTTTGAAGCGGGGGGCTCCTACGAGCAGTACTTC.

The rearrangement links TRBV27 to TRBJ2-6; D may be TRBD1 (6 bases). V was trimmed by 5 bases and J by 3 bases, leaving 11 bases between them. The CDR3 has 15 residues. Germline lookup yields CDR1 MNHEY and CDR2 SMNVEV (reference sequence). The CDR3 region is CASSLRGSGANVLTF. The CDR3 nucleotides read TGTGCCAGCAGTCTCAGGGGTAGTGGGGCCAACGTCCTGACTTTC.

The table lists this clone with a few counts. The chain carries TRBV5-1 and TRBJ2-2; possible D gene TRBD2, 5 bases. The CDR3 runs 13 residues. Germline-derived CDR1 and CDR2 are SGHRS and YFSETQ. Trimming pared 7 bases from V and 4 bases from J, leaving 11 bases between. The CDR3 bases are TGCGCCAGCGGCACTAGTTCCACCGGGGAGCTGTTTTTT. Its protein product is CASGTSSTGELFF.

V gene TRBV7-2 combines with J gene TRBJ1-1; TRBD1 is a possible D gene (5 bases). Between the trimmed V and J ends, which lost 3 bases and 5 bases, there was a span of 13 bases. The V gene's germline CDR1 is SGHTA and CDR2 FQGNSA. This CDR3 contains 14 residues. The CDR3 reads CASSFPDTGTEAFF. In nucleotides, the CDR3 is TGTGCCAGCAGCTTCCCGGACACTGGGACTGAAGCTTTCTTT.

The chain employs TRBV10-3 and TRBJ2-5, with 9 bases matching TRBD2. There are 15 residues in the CDR3. The germline V gene encodes CDR1 ENHRY and CDR2 SYGVKD. J was trimmed by 4 bases and V by 0 bases; bases with no gene match: 3. The CDR3 sequence is CAISESRGGRETQYF. In DNA, the CDR3 is TGTGCCATCAGTGAGTCGCGGGGGGGCAGAGAGACCCAGTACTTC.

The chain uses TRBV6-1 and TRBJ1-5; 8 nucleotides agree with TRBD1. The germline CDR1 and CDR2 sequences are MNHNS and SASEGT. The CDR3 length is 17 residues. Trimming at V came to 3 bases and at J to 6 bases, leaving 13 bases not matched to a gene. This chain's CDR3 is CASSDGQGAQWRQPQHF. The DNA for the CDR3 is TGTGCCAGCAGTGACGGGCAGGGGGCACAATGGCGTCAGCCCCAGCATTTT.

This clone was seen once. This chain links TRBV2 with TRBJ2-7; 11 bases are a match to TRBD1. In germline, CDR1 is SNHLY, CDR2 FYNNEI. The CDR3 runs 15 residues. Losses at the gene ends were 5 bases for V and 5 bases for J; bases not matched to a gene: 8. CDR3 loop: CASSTGTGGSNEQYF. Written as DNA, the CDR3 is TGTGCCAGCAGTACCGGGACAGGGGGTAGCAACGAGCAGTACTTC.

V and J are TRBV19 and TRBJ2-2; D is undetermined. The CDR3 is 17 amino acids. The germline V gene encodes CDR1 LNHDA and CDR2 SQIVND (reference sequence). V lost 0 bases, J lost 1 base, and 12 bases lay in between. CDR3: CASSIDTSTLNTGELFF. The DNA of the CDR3 is TGTGCCAGTAGTATAGATACATCGACATTGAACACCGGGGAGCTGTTTTTT.

Points on this clone: This same CDR3 is encoded by further DNA sequences in the sample. This sequence joins TRBV6-1 and TRBJ1-5, with D perhaps TRBD1 (6 bases). The CDR3 covers 16 residues. Germline V gene sequence: CDR1 MNHNS, CDR2 SASEGT. The V end was cut by 4 bases, the J end by 7 bases, with 20 bases between. CDR3 protein: CASSAEWTVGTQPQHF. The CDR3 DNA reads TGTGCCAGCAGTGCAGAATGGACAGTGGGGACCCAGCCCCAGCATTTT.

This clone came up once. The J gene is TRBJ1-4, the V gene TRBV28; tentative D call: TRBD1 (6 bases). The V end was cut by 6 bases, the J end by 0 bases, with 11 bases between. This CDR3 contains 15 residues. Per germline, CDR1 MDHEN and CDR2 SYDVKM. For the CDR3, the DNA is TGTGCCAGCAGAGTGACAGGACCAACTAATGAAAAACTGTTTTTT. Amino acid sequence: CASRVTGPTNEKLFF.

V usage is TRBV13 and J usage is TRBJ1-1; D uncertain. Looked up from germline, CDR1 is PRHDT and CDR2 is FYEKMQ (reference sequence). This CDR3 spans 14 amino acids. With 6 bases removed from V and 5 bases from J, the gap between germline ends came to 16 bases. The CDR3 loop is CASSLREIRTEAFF. The CDR3 DNA reads as TGTGCCAGCAGTTTGAGAGAAATTCGGACTGAAGCTTTCTTT.

The chain recombines TRBV2 with TRBJ2-3, with TRBD2 matching 7 bases. V was pared by 7 bases and J by 2 bases, with 3 bases of the junction left unmatched. The germline V gene encodes CDR1 SNHLY and CDR2 FYNNEI. CDR3 length equals 13 residues. The DNA of the CDR3 is TGTGCCAGCAACGGGGGGTCCACAGATACGCAGTATTTT. It is translated as CASNGGSTDTQYF.

V is TRBV7-8 and J is TRBJ1-2; TRBD1 might be the D (5 bases). The CDR3 is 18 residues long. In germline, CDR1 is SGHVS, CDR2 FQNEAQ. V was pared by 5 bases and J by 3 bases, with 25 bases between. The CDR3 bases are TGTGCCAGCAGCCCGAATAGGGTCCCAGGGCCCAAAGACTATGGCTACACCTTC. This encodes CASSPNRVPGPKDYGYTF.

The V gene is TRBV13, the J gene TRBJ2-3, with 12 bases that match TRBD2. V dropped 5 bases and J dropped 1; count of bases not matched to a gene: 4. The CDR3 runs to 16 residues. From germline, CDR1 is PRHDT and CDR2 FYEKMQ (reference sequence). Here the CDR3 DNA reads TGTGCCAGCAGCATTCTAGCGGGGGGGCGCACAGATACGCAGTATTTT. It yields the protein CASSILAGGRTDTQYF. Combining the CDR3 with reference TRBV13 and TRBJ2-3 gives the whole variable domain AAGVIQSPRHLIKEKRETATLKCYPIPRHDTVYWYQQGPGQDPQFLISFYEKMQSDKGSIPDRFSAQQFSDYHSELNMSSLELGDSALYFCASSILAGGRTDTQYFGPGTRLTVL.

The chain links TRBV6-5 to TRBJ1-2; 11 bases line up with TRBD1. Trimming at V came to 5 bases and at J to 8 bases, leaving 4 bases not matched to a gene. Germline V gene data show CDR1 as MNHEY and CDR2 as SVGAGI. The length of the CDR3 is 13 residues. CDR3 loop: CASSADRGRGYTF. The DNA for the CDR3 is TGTGCCAGCAGTGCGGACAGGGGGCGGGGCTACACCTTC.

This chain joins TRBV6-5 and TRBJ2-7, with D perhaps matching TRBD1 (5 bases). The CDR3 is 14 residues long. CDR1 and CDR2 from the germline V gene are MNHEY and SVGAGI. The V and J ends lost 2 bases and 6 bases respectively, with 14 bases between them. The CDR3 sequence is CASSYLGDSSEQYV. CDR3 coding DNA: TGTGCCAGCAGTTACCTAGGGGATAGTTCCGAGCAGTACGTC.

This clone was seen only a few times. V usage is TRBV5-1 and J usage is TRBJ1-4; D gene ambiguous. The CDR3 consists of 14 residues. V was trimmed by 0 bases and J by 10 bases, leaving 13 bases between them. Germline assignment: CDR1 SGHRS and CDR2 YFSETQ. This CDR3 is CASSLGTEDGKLFF. Here the CDR3 DNA reads TGCGCCAGCAGCTTGGGAACAGAAGACGGAAAACTGTTTTTT.

This clone was picked up a small number of times. The chain links TRBV4-1 to TRBJ1-3, with 7 bases identical to TRBD1. Germline CDR1 is MGHRA and CDR2 is YSYEKL. The CDR3 covers 16 residues. The ends lost 1 base at V and 2 bases at J; junction bases unmatched: 5. The CDR3 DNA reads as TGCGCCAGCAGCCAAGGACAGGGTGTCACTGGAAACACCATATATTTT. Translation gives CASSQGQGVTGNTIYF.

The V and J genes are TRBV28 and TRBJ1-3, with D perhaps matching TRBD1 (6 bases). Germline CDR1 is MDHEN and CDR2 is SYDVKM. The V end was cut by 3 bases, the J end by 9 bases, with 12 bases between. This CDR3 has 13 amino acids. CDR3 amino acids: CASSFAGVATIYF. CDR3 nucleotide sequence: TGTGCCAGCAGTTTTGCAGGGGTGGCCACCATATATTTT.

This clone has just a few counts. The chain employs TRBV29-1 and TRBJ2-5, with D possibly TRBD1 on 6 matching bases. Germline V gene lookup returns CDR1 SQVTM and CDR2 ANQGSEA. This CDR3 region has 13 residues. V dropped 7 bases and J dropped 3 bases, with 15 bases sitting between them. The CDR3 DNA reads as TGCAGCGGCCACGTACAGGGAGAAGAGACCCAGTACTTC. Residues: CSGHVQGEETQYF.

This clone was detected only a few times. The V call is TRBV6-5, the J call TRBJ1-2; 8 positions match TRBD1. The CDR3 has 15 amino acids. The germline gives CDR1 MNHEY, CDR2 SVGAGI. V lost 3 bases, J lost 7 bases, and 10 bases stayed unmatched. CDR3 in DNA: TGTGCCAGCAGTTATTCCCAAGACAGGGGCTCTGGCTACACCTTC. This encodes CASSYSQDRGSGYTF.

The CDR3 DNA is TGTGCCATCCCTAGACGCCTGATGAACACTGAAGCTTTCTTT. It translates to CAIPRRLMNTEAFF. The chain combines TRBV10-3 with TRBJ1-1; D is unclear. The V gene lost 8 bases and the J gene lost 0 bases, with 13 bases spanning the gap. Germline loops: CDR1 ENHRY, CDR2 SYGVKD. This CDR3 region has 14 residues.

This clone appeared a single time. The chain combines TRBV11-2 with TRBJ2-5; 9 positions agree with TRBD1. Germline CDR1 SGHAT, CDR2 FQNNGV. CDR3 length: 16 amino acids. J gave up 9 bases and V 5 bases, and 16 bases lay outside the gene matches. The CDR3 sequence: CASSHIYRGRPVSQYF. CDR3 coding DNA: TGTGCCAGCAGCCACATCTACAGGGGGCGTCCCGTTTCCCAGTACTTC.

This clone appeared a few times. This chain joins TRBV19 and TRBJ1-6; 9 bases agree with TRBD1. Germline trimming cut 5 bases from V and 10 bases from J; bases unmatched to any gene: 9. The germline V gene has CDR1 LNHDA and CDR2 SQIVND (reference sequence). CDR3 size: 15 residues. This chain's CDR3 is CASSAPQGAQSPLHF. In DNA, the CDR3 is TGTGCCAGTAGTGCCCCACAGGGGGCGCAGTCACCCCTCCACTTT.

This chain joins TRBV10-3 and TRBJ2-2; possible D gene TRBD1, 6 bases. The germline V gene encodes CDR1 ENHRY and CDR2 SYGVKD. The germline V and J ends were trimmed by 6 bases and 2 bases, with 10 bases remaining between them. This CDR3 has 14 amino acids. DNA for the CDR3: TGTGCCATCAGCCGGACAGACAACACCGGGGAGCTGTTTTTT. Translation gives CAISRTDNTGELFF.

The rearrangement joins TRBV7-9 to TRBJ1-2; D perhaps matches TRBD1 (5 bases). The germline gives CDR1 SEHNR, CDR2 FQNEAQ (reference sequence). This CDR3 comprises 14 residues. V lost 3 bases to trimming and J lost 2 bases, with 10 bases between them. The CDR3 sequence is CASSFSAGNYGYTF. The CDR3 coding sequence is TGTGCCAGCAGCTTCTCGGCAGGGAACTATGGCTACACCTTC.

The chain uses TRBV2 and TRBJ1-6; unclear D gene. The CDR3 covers 14 residues. CDR1 is SNHLY and CDR2 is FYNNEI in the germline V gene. Between the trimmed V and J ends, which lost 6 bases and 9 bases, there was a span of 15 bases. In nucleotides, the CDR3 is TGTGCCAGCAGGCCCGGCCTTACTATTTCACCCCTCCACTTT. This codes for CASRPGLTISPLHF. Filled out from reference TRBV2 and TRBJ1-6, the complete variable domain reads EPEVTQTPSHQVTQMGQEVILRCVPISNHLYFYWYRQILGQKVEFLVSFYNNEISEKSEIFDDQFSVERPDGSNFTLKIRSTKLEDSAMYFCASRPGLTISPLHFGNGTRLTVT.

Only a few counts were recorded for this clone. The chain has TRBV6-5 and TRBJ2-6; D unresolved. The CDR3 consists of 13 residues. Germline CDR1 is MNHEY and CDR2 is SVGAGI. V was clipped by 7 bases and J by 1 base, with 5 bases between them. The CDR3 sequence is CASTVSGANVLTF. The CDR3 region has the DNA TGTGCCAGCACCGTGTCTGGGGCCAACGTCCTGACTTTC.

This chain uses TRBV7-2 with TRBJ1-2; D unresolved. The CDR3 consists of 14 residues. Per the germline V gene, CDR1 is SGHTA and CDR2 is FQGNSA. V lost 5 bases and J lost 8, with 18 bases in between. CDR3 region: CASSPRGGIYGYTF. As DNA, the CDR3 is TGTGCCAGCAGCCCCCGTGGAGGGATCTACGGCTACACCTTC.